This record concerns one TCR beta chain sequence. The sample belongs to a study of T cell changes during pregnancy in multiple sclerosis. Generated by immunoSEQ multiplex PCR, the TCRdb table keeps only in-frame clones and is missing some. The sample has 30,000 to 50,000 clones; 90% to 95% are singletons. Germline-derived CDR1 and CDR2 are SGHTA and FQGNSA. CDR3 length equals 15 residues. V lost 2 bases and J 2 bases, leaving 11 bases between the germline ends. The V and J genes are TRBV7-2 and TRBJ2-3, with TRBD2 as a possible D gene (6 bases). This receptor was taken from a female donor with multiple sclerosis, enrolled in a pregnancy study. The specimen comprised CD4+ T cells from peripheral blood mononuclear cells, sampled in the third trimester of pregnancy. The CDR3 reads CASSLRGLITDTQYF. Written as DNA, the CDR3 is TGTGCCAGCAGCTTAAGGGGACTGATCACAGATACGCAGTATTTT.